The clone carrying this TCR beta chain has just a few counts. Produced via immunoSEQ multiplex PCR; TCRdb's table is partial and in-frame only. The table has around 57,000 clones, approximately 80% seen once. The data originate from a study of blood T cell repertoires in COVID-19. Across the whole study: Sites in the United States, Italy and Spain provided acute and convalescent COVID-19 samples.

This CDR3 spans 15 amino acids. Trimming left V 1 base short and J 6 bases short, with 13 bases between. The germline CDR1 and CDR2 sequences are LGHDT and YNNKEL (reference sequence). The sequenced sample consisted of peripheral blood. This TCR was recovered from a woman in her sixties or seventies with acute or convalescent COVID-19. V is TRBV3-1 (or the pseudogene TRBV3-2) and J is TRBJ1-3; D unclear. The CDR3 is CASSQVAGGENTIYF. The CDR3 DNA is TGTGCCAGCAGCCAAGTAGCCGGAGGTGAAAACACCATATATTTT.